This T cell receptor (beta chain) was sequenced during a study of blood T cell repertoires in COVID-19. Study summary: Acute-phase and convalescent COVID-19 samples originated in the United States, Italy and Spain. From T cells, B-cell-depleted T cells, or PBMCs came the material, which was cDNA or gDNA.

Participant reports of clinical history set cohort assignment. This CDR3 has 16 residues. Germline CDR1 is MNHEY and CDR2 is SVGEGT. With V trimmed by 2 bases and J by 4 bases, 6 bases remained unmatched. In the original processing: Amplification with reference gene primers provided the estimates of nucleated cell counts. Profiling relied on immunoSEQ multiplex PCR, and the TCRdb table lists in-frame clones only, not all of them. V, J and clone size are taken as reported in that table, and D and trimming were inferred from the DNA itself. The sample records 200,000 or so clones, approximately 92% being singletons.

The receptor comes from a woman aged 40-49 years with acute COVID-19. V usage is TRBV6-2 or TRBV6-3 and J usage is TRBJ2-7, with 12 bases that match TRBD2. The sequencing input was PBMCs or T cells enriched from blood (not recorded which). The CDR3 here is CASSYPGLAGYYEQYF. The CDR3, as DNA: TGTGCCAGCAGTTACCCGGGACTAGCGGGCTATTACGAGCAGTACTTC.